This note documents a single TCR beta chain sequence. The data were produced by immunoSEQ multiplex PCR, yet TCRdb's version contains in-frame clones alone and is incomplete. Here the sample spans 150,000 to 200,000 clones, 90% to 95% being singletons. The data stem from a study of blood T cell repertoires in COVID-19. Study-wide background: Some COVID-19 samples were acute and others convalescent; all came from the United States, Italy and Spain. PBMCs, B-cell-depleted T cells, or T cells were the source of the cDNA or gDNA that made up the material.

The CDR3 is 15 amino acids. V was shortened by 1 base and J by 1 base, with 11 bases between the two germline ends. The germline V gene encodes CDR1 SGHTS and CDR2 YDEGEE. The chain links TRBV5-8 to TRBJ1-1; no clear D. The TCR sequence derives from a man aged 50-60 years with acute or convalescent COVID-19. The specimen was peripheral blood. CDR3 in amino acids: CASSLWFSTNTEAFF. The DNA of the CDR3 is TGTGCCAGCAGCTTGTGGTTTAGTACGAACACTGAAGCTTTCTTT.